These 5 T cell receptor beta chains originate from one sample sequenced in a study of graft-versus-host responses after intestinal transplantation. Measured with immunoSEQ multiplex PCR; TCRdb has only the in-frame clones, and not every one. Of 29,000 or so clones detected, roughly 85% appear once; the ten largest clones hold approximately 10%. The starting material was PBMCs, obtained nearly 470 days after intestinal transplantation. Receptors were obtained from a human patient who received an intestinal transplant, so some T cells may come from the graft donor.

The genes are TRBV6-1 and TRBJ2-3, with D possibly TRBD1 on 5 matching bases. Deletions cut 5 bases from V and 8 bases from J, with 11 bases between. The CDR3 sequence is 12 residues long. Germline V gene lookup returns CDR1 MNHNS and CDR2 SASEGT. The CDR3 loop is CASSIGHPTQYF. As DNA, the CDR3 is TGTGCCAGCAGTATAGGACACCCTACGCAGTATTTT.

The CDR3 bases are TGCGCCAGCAGCTTGGCACTATTCACAGATACGCAGTATTTT. The encoded protein is CASSLALFTDTQYF. The chain joins TRBV5-1 to TRBJ2-3; D not resolved. This CDR3 spans 14 amino acids. Between the trimmed V and J ends, which lost 0 bases and 2 bases, there was a span of 7 bases. CDR1 is SGHRS and CDR2 is YFSETQ in the germline V gene.

In this sample, this clone turned up a few times. Other DNA variants within this sample encode the same CDR3. This sequence joins TRBV2 and TRBJ2-7; 7 nucleotides agree with TRBD2. The CDR3 extends over 13 amino acids. The V and J ends lost 8 bases and 7 bases, in that order; junction bases with no gene match: 11. Germline-derived CDR1 and CDR2 are SNHLY and FYNNEI. The CDR3: CASGGEGAGEQYF. CDR3 DNA sequence: TGTGCCAGCGGGGGGGAAGGGGCTGGGGAGCAGTACTTC.

V usage is TRBV4-3 and J usage is TRBJ2-1; 8 bases map to TRBD2. CDR1 is LGHNA and CDR2 is YSLEER in the germline V gene. V was pared by 4 bases and J by 8 bases, with 10 bases of the junction left unmatched. This CDR3 region has 15 residues. The CDR3 here is CASSLDGLAVDEQFF. The CDR3 DNA reads TGCGCCAGCAGCCTGGACGGACTAGCAGTCGATGAGCAGTTCTTC.

With respect to this clone: The sample carries other DNA sequences with the same CDR3. The chain uses TRBV30 and TRBJ2-7, with D maybe TRBD1 (6 bases). The length of the CDR3 is 14 residues. CDR1 and CDR2 from the germline V gene are GTSNPN and SVGIG (reference sequence). V was shortened by 3 bases and J by 2 bases, with 14 bases between the two germline ends. CDR3 region: CAWSPGDTPYEQYF. The CDR3 DNA is TGTGCCTGGAGCCCAGGGGACACCCCCTACGAGCAGTACTTC.